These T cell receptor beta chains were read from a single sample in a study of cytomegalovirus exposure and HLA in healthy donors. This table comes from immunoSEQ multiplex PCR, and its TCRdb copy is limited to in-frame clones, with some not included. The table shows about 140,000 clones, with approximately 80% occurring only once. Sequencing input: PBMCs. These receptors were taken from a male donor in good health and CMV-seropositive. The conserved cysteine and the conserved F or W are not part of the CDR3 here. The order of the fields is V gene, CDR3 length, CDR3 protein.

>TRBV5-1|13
ASSLAGQGVDKLF
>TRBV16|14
ASSPSAGLGYNEQF
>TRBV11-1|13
ASSLRRLGGETQY
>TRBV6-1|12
ASLRDRGTYEQY
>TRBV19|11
ASSMYSGNGYT
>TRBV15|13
ATSTGTSGTDTQY
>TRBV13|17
ASSLGPSGGGFITDTQY
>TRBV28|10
ASSGTGGTQY
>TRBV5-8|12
ASSTRDRALEQY
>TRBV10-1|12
ASSARRGLQPQH
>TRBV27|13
ASSPPRGRGDTQY
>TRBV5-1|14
ASSLAVRQGGYEQY
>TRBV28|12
ASSRGQGRQPQH
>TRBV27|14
ASIRTGTSPSYEQY
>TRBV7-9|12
ASSFRPGYNEQF
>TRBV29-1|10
SVEDQATAQH
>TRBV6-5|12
ASSRRQGIDEQY
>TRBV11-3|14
ASSSFQGPPNNEQF
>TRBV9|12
ASSVSDRGYEQY
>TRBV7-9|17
ASSPGGQGIVRTNEKLF
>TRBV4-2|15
ASSPQVGAYNTGELF
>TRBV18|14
ASSPWGQASGNTIY
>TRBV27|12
ASSPGTGFNEQY
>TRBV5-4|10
ASREGTDTQY
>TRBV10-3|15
AISGVGGKFYVGTQY
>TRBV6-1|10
ASTRERYEQY
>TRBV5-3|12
ARSYRDMEVEQY
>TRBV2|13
ASSDGGTGAYEQY
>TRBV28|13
ASSLFAGNTGELF
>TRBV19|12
ASSAGVGVYEQY
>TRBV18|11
ASSPQGTGKLF
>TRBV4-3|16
ASSPQLRTSGAYNEQF
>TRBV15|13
ATSKQGYSNQPQH
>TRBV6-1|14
ASSASSGRAGYEQF
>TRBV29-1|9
STRGFNEQF
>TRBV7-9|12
ASSLVAERETQY
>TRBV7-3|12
ASSLTSGDNEQF
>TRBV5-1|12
ASSIQGANTEAF
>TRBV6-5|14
ASSYLTSGGANEQF
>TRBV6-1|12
ASSEQGGNTEAF
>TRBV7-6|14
ASSLLGGGASDTQY
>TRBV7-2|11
ASSYMRDTEAF
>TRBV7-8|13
ASSSQGQMNTEAF
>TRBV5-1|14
ASISGLAGYQETQY
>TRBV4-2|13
ASSQTAGVTDTQY
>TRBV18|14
ASSPRTGRNTGELF
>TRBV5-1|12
ASSVGTAEETQY
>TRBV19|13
ASSMGGTDTGELF
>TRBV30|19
AWSGGHGTSERTYSYNEQF
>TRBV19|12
ASKIAGESFEQY
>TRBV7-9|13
ASSPQLAGAYEQY
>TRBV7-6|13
ASSLGIDLTYEQY